The source of this T cell receptor beta chain is a study of blood T cell repertoires in COVID-19. About the study: Acute-phase and convalescent COVID-19 samples originated in the United States, Italy and Spain. Sources were T cells, B-cell-depleted T cells, or PBMCs; the material itself was cDNA or gDNA.

CDR1 SGHRS and CDR2 YFSETQ come from the germline V gene. V lost 0 bases to trimming and J lost 0 bases, with 10 bases between them. The CDR3 contains 15 residues. Per the authors' pipeline: Researchers report that nucleated cell counts were estimated from reference gene primer amplification. The assay was immunoSEQ multiplex PCR, and TCRdb's table has in-frame clones only and misses some. The DNA gave D and trimming, while V, J and clone size come from that table. The data contain 110,000 or so clones, roughly 80% of them singletons. Sequences were obtained from peripheral blood. V and J are TRBV5-1 and TRBJ2-7, with D unresolved. This receptor was taken from a man between 45 and 60 years old with acute or convalescent COVID-19. The CDR3 sequence: CASSLVSGPSYEQYF. The DNA of the CDR3 is TGCGCCAGCAGCTTGGTCAGTGGGCCCTCCTACGAGCAGTACTTC.